Below are 14 T cell receptor beta chains sequenced from a single sample in a study of beta chain features in type 1 diabetes. Study findings and constraints: Across all four CD4+ subsets, people with type 1 diabetes showed modestly shorter TCRB CDR3s.

Their cognate antigens are unknown. Every isolated RNA sample was fully reverse transcribed, so sequencing captured expressed TCRB transcripts. TCRdb's copy holds only in-frame clones and misses some; the assay was immunoSEQ multiplex PCR. The profile shows about 700,000 clones, roughly 13% of them singletons. Sequenced sample: naive CD4+ T cells from blood. These receptors were collected from a man younger than 30 with type 1 diabetes.

This chain uses TRBV9 with TRBJ1-2; D perhaps matches TRBD1 (6 bases). The V end lost 3 bases, the J end lost 4 bases, and 10 bases lay between the germline ends. The CDR3 sequence is 13 residues long. CDR1 SGDLS and CDR2 YYNGEE come from the germline V gene. The CDR3 DNA sequence: TGTGCCAGCAGCGCCGGACAGCTCTATGGCTACACCTTC. This codes for CASSAGQLYGYTF. Supplemented by reference TRBV9 and TRBJ1-2, the full variable domain reads DSGVTQTPKHLITATGQRVTLRCSPRSGDLSVYWYQQSLDQGLQFLIQYYNGEERAKGNILERFSAQQFPDLHSELNLSSLELGDSALYFCASSAGQLYGYTFGSGTRLTVV.

The chain combines TRBV30 with TRBJ1-1, with a weak D call TRBD1 (6 bases). This CDR3 spans 13 amino acids. V shed 7 bases and J shed 0 bases, with 12 bases lying between them. Germline V CDR1 and CDR2: GTSNPN, SVGIG (reference sequence). The CDR3 coding sequence is TGTGCCTCGAGCGGACAGATGAACACTGAAGCTTTCTTT. It is translated as CASSGQMNTEAFF.

This clone appeared a few times. This rearrangement joins TRBV4-1 to TRBJ2-1; 8 bases fit TRBD1. This CDR3 contains 15 residues. Trimming cost V 3 bases and J 4 bases; bases outside gene matches: 5. In germline, CDR1 is MGHRA, CDR2 YSYEKL. The DNA of the CDR3 is TGCGCCAGCAGCCAGGGACAGGTGAATTACAATGAGCAGTTCTTC. Residues: CASSQGQVNYNEQFF.

This chain connects TRBV29-1 to TRBJ2-7; 8 positions match TRBD2. The CDR3 is made up of 12 amino acids. Unmatched junction bases numbered 5, after V lost 3 bases and J lost 7 bases. Germline-derived CDR1 and CDR2 are SQVTM and ANQGSEA. CDR3 nucleotides: TGCAGCGTTGAGGCGGGGGGCCGAGAGCAGTACTTC. Translating it yields CSVEAGGREQYF.

CDR3 DNA: TGTGCCAGCAGCCCGAGCGGGGGAAGCACAGATACGCAGTATTTT. It codes for CASSPSGGSTDTQYF. The rearrangement links TRBV11-3 to TRBJ2-3, with TRBD2 identical over 8 bases. J gave up 0 bases and V 5 bases, and 4 bases lay outside the gene matches. CDR3 length: 15 amino acids. Germline V gene data show CDR1 as SGHNT and CDR2 as YENEEA.

This clone was seen more than once but under ten times. The chain combines TRBV7-2 with TRBJ2-1; TRBD2 agrees at 9 bases. J was trimmed by 8 bases and V by 1 base; bases with no gene match: 6. Germline CDR1 and CDR2: SGHTA and FQGNSA. This CDR3 contains 15 residues. CDR3 nucleotide sequence: TGTGCCAGCAGCTTAGATGGCGGGGGGGGCGATGAGCAGTTCTTC. This sequence encodes CASSLDGGGGDEQFF.

As concerns this clone: Other DNA variants within this sample encode the same CDR3. The chain has TRBV7-9 and TRBJ1-1; a possible D gene is TRBD1 (5 bases). CDR3 length: 13 amino acids. The V end lost 3 bases, the J end lost 5 bases, and 10 bases lay between the germline ends. The V gene's germline CDR1 is SEHNR and CDR2 FQNEAQ (reference sequence). The CDR3 nucleotides read TGTGCCAGCAGCTTCTCAGGGCCTACTGAAGCTTTCTTT. It encodes CASSFSGPTEAFF. The whole variable domain, remainder taken from reference TRBV7-9 and TRBJ1-1, is DTGVSQNPRHKITKRGQNVTFRCDPISEHNRLYWYRQTLGQGPEFLTYFQNEAQLEKSRLLSDRFSAERPKGSFSTLEIQRTEQGDSAMYLCASSFSGPTEAFFGQGTRLTVV.

This clone has more than one count but fewer than ten. The chain recombines TRBV4-2 with TRBJ2-2, with 12 bases identical to TRBD1. Germline V gene sequence: CDR1 LGHNA, CDR2 YNFKEQ. After removal of 1 base from V and 5 bases from J, the junction contained 2 bases not matched to a gene. The CDR3 is 16 residues long. CDR3 in DNA: TGTGCCAGCAGCCAAGGGGACAGGGGGCTTACCGGGGAGCTGTTTTTT. Amino acids: CASSQGDRGLTGELFF.

This clone was detected only a few times. The chain links TRBV10-3 to TRBJ2-6, with 9 bases identical to TRBD1. Looked up from germline, CDR1 is ENHRY and CDR2 is SYGVKD. Germline trimming cut 4 bases from V and 4 bases from J; bases unmatched to any gene: 8. The CDR3 contains 17 residues. CDR3 loop: CAISGTGVTSGANVLTF. In DNA form, the CDR3 reads TGTGCCATCAGTGGGACAGGGGTTACCTCCGGGGCCAACGTCCTGACTTTC.

This sequence joins TRBV7-2 and TRBJ1-2, with a weak D call TRBD1 (6 bases). The CDR3 covers 14 residues. Between the trimmed V and J ends, which lost 5 bases and 4 bases, there was a span of 14 bases. Germline V gives CDR1 SGHTA, CDR2 FQGNSA. This chain's CDR3 is CASSVRTAFYGYTF. In DNA form, the CDR3 reads TGTGCCAGCAGCGTTCGGACAGCCTTCTATGGCTACACCTTC.

The CDR3 nucleotides read TGTGCCAGCAGCCCACAGGGAGGGGGCACGAACACTGAAGCTTTCTTT. As protein: CASSPQGGGTNTEAFF. The chain links TRBV9 to TRBJ1-1; 7 nucleotides align to TRBD1. The junction had 10 bases not matched to a gene; V was cut back by 4 bases and J by 1 base. The CDR3 contains 16 residues. The germline gives CDR1 SGDLS, CDR2 YYNGEE.

This clone was detected a few times. The chain combines TRBV4-2 with TRBJ2-2; possibly TRBD2 for D (5 bases). The ends were cut back, 2 bases at V and 4 bases at J, with 14 bases in the middle. CDR3 size: 16 residues. The germline gives CDR1 LGHNA, CDR2 YNFKEQ. CDR3 amino acids: CASSQPHGETTGELFF. The CDR3 DNA reads as TGTGCCAGCAGCCAACCCCACGGGGAGACCACCGGGGAGCTGTTTTTT.

This clone was recorded a few times. This CDR3 is also generated by other DNA sequences in the sample. The chain has TRBV30 and TRBJ1-5; D uncertain. The CDR3 runs to 13 residues. Germline V gene lookup returns CDR1 GTSNPN and CDR2 SVGIG (reference sequence). Trimming cost V 0 bases and J 4 bases, with 7 bases left between them. The CDR3 here is CAWSVRGNQPQHF. The CDR3 DNA is TGTGCCTGGAGTGTACGGGGAAATCAGCCCCAGCATTTT.

This chain uses TRBV5-4 with TRBJ2-7; 7 bases fit TRBD1. Germline CDR1 SGHNT, CDR2 YYREEE (reference sequence). There are 13 residues in the CDR3. The V and J ends lost 4 bases and 7 bases, in that order; junction bases with no gene match: 8. The CDR3 here is CASSRDSRREQYF. The CDR3 nucleotides are TGTGCCAGCAGCCGGGACAGCCGGCGAGAGCAGTACTTC.